The source of this TCR beta chain is a study of T cells in Graves' hyperthyroidism and ophthalmopathy. Thyroid ultrasound, orbital computed tomography, clinical symptoms, and serum thyroxine and TRAb underpinned diagnoses. TCR beta CDR3 regions were amplified from RNA. The HTBI primer set served for first-round RT-PCR of the TCR CDR3. TCRdb passed the multiplex PCR reads through MiXCR, listing each CDR3 protein once. Of about 640,000 distinct CDR3 sequences in the sample, 45% were seen once. This receptor was identified in an adult man with Graves' disease, either hyperthyroidism or ophthalmopathy (not recorded which). The sequenced sample consisted of peripheral blood or thyroid tissue (not recorded which).

CDR3 bases: TGTGCCAGCAGTCAAACAAGGCAAGAGGGCTACACCTTC. This translates into CASSQTRQEGYTF. The chain combines TRBV14 with TRBJ1-2; D unclear. The CDR3 is 13 residues long. Trimming shortened V by 6 bases and J by 8 bases, and 16 bases separated the two germline ends. CDR1 SGHDN and CDR2 FVKESK come from the germline V gene. Combining the CDR3 with reference TRBV14 and TRBJ1-2 gives the whole variable domain EAGVTQFPSHSVIEKGQTVTLRCDPISGHDNLYWYRRVMGKEIKFLLHFVKESKQDESGMPNNRFLAERTGGTYSTLKVQPAELEDSGVYFCASSQTRQEGYTFGSGTRLTVV.